This TCR beta chain was found in a study of shared clonotypes between healthy human individuals. This clone was found a few times. The donors, healthy adults who were HIV-negative, had experienced no recent acute infections or vaccinations. Libraries were prepared by immunoSEQ multiplex PCR; TCRdb keeps only in-frame clonotypes and omits some of them. The sample consists of millions of clones, 85% to 95% of them appearing once. Trimming removed 4 bases from V and 9 bases from J, with 21 bases in between. This CDR3 is built from 15 residues. The germline gives CDR1 SEHNR, CDR2 FQNEAQ (reference sequence).

Sequencing input: naive CD4+ T cells sorted from blood. Subset specified: CD45RA+ positively selected. This TCR was recovered from a man between 18 and 29 years old in good health. The V call is TRBV7-9, the J call TRBJ1-1; D might be TRBD1 (6 bases). In DNA, the CDR3 is TGTGCCAGCAGCTACAATCTTGCAGGAGGGGGAAAAGCTTTCTTT. Its translation: CASSYNLAGGGKAFF.